This TCR beta chain was sequenced in a study of blood T cell repertoires in COVID-19. About the research overall: Samples of COVID-19 (acute and convalescent) were obtained from the United States, Italy and Spain. T cells, B-cell-depleted T cells, or PBMCs supplied cDNA or gDNA.

Per the study methods: Estimation of nucleated cell counts relied on the amplification of reference gene primers. Clones were sequenced by immunoSEQ multiplex PCR, and TCRdb holds only the in-frame ones, with some missing. V, J and clone size were drawn from that table, and D and trimming were deduced from the DNA. The sample yields about 110,000 clones, roughly 82% seen once. The CDR3 loop spans 15 amino acids. V trimming: 3 bases; J trimming: 5 bases; junction bases outside the gene matches: 9. Germline CDR1 is GTSNPN and CDR2 is SVGIG (reference sequence). The chain uses TRBV30 and TRBJ1-2; TRBD1 agrees at 10 bases. The sample taken for sequencing was peripheral blood. This receptor was identified in an older woman with acute or convalescent COVID-19. DNA for the CDR3: TGTGCCTGGAGCCCTTCGACAGGGGGCGGGTATGGCTACACCTTC. This codes for CAWSPSTGGGYGYTF.